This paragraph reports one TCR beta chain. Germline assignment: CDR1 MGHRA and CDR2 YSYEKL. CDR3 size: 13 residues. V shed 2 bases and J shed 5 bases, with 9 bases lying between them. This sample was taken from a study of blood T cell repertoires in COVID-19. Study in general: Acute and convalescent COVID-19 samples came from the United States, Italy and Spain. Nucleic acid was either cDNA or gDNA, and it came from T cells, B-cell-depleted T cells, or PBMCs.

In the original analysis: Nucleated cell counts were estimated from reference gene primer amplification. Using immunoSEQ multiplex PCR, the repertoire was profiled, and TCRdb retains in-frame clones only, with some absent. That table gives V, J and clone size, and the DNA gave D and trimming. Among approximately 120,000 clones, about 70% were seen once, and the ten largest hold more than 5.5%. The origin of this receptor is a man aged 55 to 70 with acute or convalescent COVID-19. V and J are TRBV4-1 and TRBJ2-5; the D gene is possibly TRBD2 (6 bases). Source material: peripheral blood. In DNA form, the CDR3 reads TGCGCCAGCAGCCAATGGCGGGGCGAGACCCAGTACTTC. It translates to CASSQWRGETQYF.